Included here is one T cell receptor beta chain sequence, with context. As yet, its antigen is unknown. CD45RO-negative CD8 cells positively selected for CCR7 made up the naive population, which excluded terminally differentiated effector memory CD45RA+ cells. Adults of Caucasian background living in Nashville, Tennessee made up all donors. The sample originates from a study of shared clonotypes between healthy human individuals. In the study overall: Contributing individuals were a couple of females and three males aged 18 to 49. General study results and limits: Naive subsets generally exceeded memory subsets in estimated richness. Clonotype sharing among donors was expected to depend on sequencing depth.

Germline CDR1 is WNHNN and CDR2 is SYGVQD (reference sequence). CDR3 size: 13 residues. Deletions cut 0 bases from V and 6 bases from J, with 9 bases between. Measured with immunoSEQ multiplex PCR; TCRdb has only the in-frame clones, and not every one. Of nearly 2 million clones in the sample, about 95% were seen once. The chain carries TRBV10-1 and TRBJ2-7; the D is unclear. Sequenced input: naive CD8+ T cells sorted from blood. The TCR comes from a man younger than 35 in good health. In nucleotides, the CDR3 is TGCGCCAGCAGTGAGTCGCTGGGCTTCGAGCAGTACTTC. This gives the protein CASSESLGFEQYF.